Below are 25 T cell receptor beta chains sequenced from a single sample in a study of cytomegalovirus exposure and HLA in healthy donors. The PCR made use of 60 Vbeta and 13 Jbeta primers. Sequencing used immunoSEQ multiplex PCR; TCRdb keeps in-frame clones, though not all of them. The sample includes 45,000 to 65,000 clones, around 72% of them seen just once. Input material: PBMCs. These receptors were obtained from a young man in good health and CMV-seronegative.

This rearrangement joins TRBV5-6 to TRBJ1-5; no definite D call. With 5 bases removed from V and 1 base from J, the gap between germline ends came to 16 bases. Germline lookup yields CDR1 SGHDT and CDR2 YYEEEE. The CDR3 covers 16 residues. CDR3 sequence (DNA): TGTGCCAGCAGTAAGCGGGCCCAGGCCAGCAATCAGCCCCAGCATTTT. Its protein is CASSKRAQASNQPQHF.

The V and J genes are TRBV18 and TRBJ1-2; tentative D call: TRBD1 (5 bases). The ends were cut back, 3 bases at V and 2 bases at J, with 13 bases in the middle. Per the germline V gene, CDR1 is KGHSH and CDR2 is LQKENI. CDR3 length: 15 amino acids. CDR3 protein: CASSPAQAGNYGYTF. The CDR3 DNA follows: TGTGCCAGCTCACCCGCACAGGCCGGGAACTATGGCTACACCTTC.

The chain couples TRBV5-4 to TRBJ2-5; tentatively, D is TRBD1 (6 bases). This CDR3 contains 13 residues. V shed 3 bases and J shed 2 bases, with 8 bases lying between them. Germline CDR1 and CDR2: SGHNT and YYREEE (reference sequence). The CDR3 is CASSYTGQETQYF. For the CDR3, the DNA is TGTGCCAGCAGCTATACAGGGCAAGAGACCCAGTACTTC.

The chain combines TRBV4-3 with TRBJ2-6, with 7 bases matching TRBD2. V trimming: 5 bases; J trimming: 3 bases; junction bases outside the gene matches: 13. The CDR3 spans 18 residues. Germline lookup yields CDR1 LGHNA and CDR2 YSLEER. The CDR3 DNA follows: TGCGCCAGCAGCTCACCGCTGGGCGGGAGTAGTGGGGCCAACGTCCTGACTTTC. It translates to CASSSPLGGSSGANVLTF.

This sequence joins TRBV11-2 and TRBJ2-1; D is perhaps TRBD1 (5 bases). Trimming cost V 2 bases and J 11 bases, with 7 bases left between them. Germline-derived CDR1 and CDR2 are SGHAT and FQNNGV. The CDR3 spans 11 residues. For the CDR3, the DNA is TGTGCCAGCAGCTTACAGGGCCAGCAGTTCTTC. It translates to CASSLQGQQFF.

The V and J genes are TRBV19 and TRBJ1-5, with D uncertain. V was trimmed by 1 base and J by 2 bases, leaving 9 bases between them. The CDR3 has 15 residues. CDR1 is LNHDA and CDR2 is SQIVND in the germline V gene (reference sequence). The CDR3 reads CASSIGSQGNQPQHF. The CDR3, as DNA: TGTGCCAGTAGTATAGGAAGCCAGGGCAATCAGCCCCAGCATTTT.

This clone was picked up one time. The chain is built from TRBV29-1 and TRBJ2-1; D is perhaps TRBD2 (5 bases). This CDR3 has 11 amino acids. The germline CDR1 and CDR2 sequences are SQVTM and ANQGSEA. V lost 4 bases and J 7 bases, leaving 8 bases between the germline ends. CDR3 amino acids: CSVVWENEQFF. The CDR3 DNA follows: TGCAGCGTTGTCTGGGAGAATGAGCAGTTCTTC.

This chain joins TRBV4-1 and TRBJ1-1, with D unclear. Germline lookup yields CDR1 MGHRA and CDR2 YSYEKL. The CDR3 has 15 amino acids. V was shortened by 1 base and J by 2 bases, with 11 bases between the two germline ends. This CDR3 is CASSQGEFGNTEAFF. The CDR3 DNA is TGCGCCAGCAGCCAAGGGGAGTTCGGCAACACTGAAGCTTTCTTT.

J is TRBJ1-1 and V is TRBV29-1; possible D gene TRBD1, 5 bases. Germline CDR1 is SQVTM and CDR2 is ANQGSEA. V gave up 3 bases and J gave up 1 base, with 12 bases separating them. The CDR3 is 14 amino acids. The CDR3 bases are TGCAGCGTTGATATTGACAGCAGGAACACTGAAGCTTTCTTT. Its protein is CSVDIDSRNTEAFF.

The rearrangement links TRBV18 to TRBJ1-5; D not certain. The length of the CDR3 is 15 residues. With 3 bases removed from V and 0 bases from J, the gap between germline ends came to 9 bases. The germline CDR1 and CDR2 sequences are KGHSH and LQKENI. As DNA, the CDR3 is TGTGCCAGCTCACCTGCGGAGTATAGCAATCAGCCCCAGCATTTT. It specifies CASSPAEYSNQPQHF.

The CDR3 sequence: CSSVPRIQGDTQYF. The CDR3 DNA follows: TGCAGCTCCGTGCCAAGGATCCAGGGCGATACGCAGTATTTT. The chain couples TRBV29-1 to TRBJ2-3; perhaps TRBD1 as D (5 bases). This CDR3 has 14 amino acids. V lost 8 bases and J 6 bases, leaving 21 bases between the germline ends. Germline CDR1 reads SQVTM; CDR2 reads ANQGSEA.

The rearrangement links TRBV7-2 to TRBJ2-6, with D tentatively TRBD2 (5 bases). This CDR3 comprises 16 residues. The V and J ends lost 1 base and 0 bases respectively, with 7 bases between them. Germline CDR1 SGHTA, CDR2 FQGNSA. The CDR3 DNA reads as TGTGCCAGCAGCTTAGGAGGGAGCTCTGGGGCCAACGTCCTGACTTTC. It codes for CASSLGGSSGANVLTF. Full variable domain (remainder filled in from reference TRBV7-2 and TRBJ2-6): GAGVSQSPSNKVTEKGKDVELRCDPISGHTALYWYRQSLGQGLEFLIYFQGNSAPDKSGLPSDRFSAERTGGSVSTLTIQRTQQEDSAVYLCASSLGGSSGANVLTFGAGSRLTVL.

The rearrangement links TRBV4-3 to TRBJ2-7; weak D call: TRBD1 (5 bases). The length of the CDR3 is 15 residues. From germline, CDR1 is LGHNA and CDR2 YSLEER. V was clipped by 1 base and J by 1 base, with 11 bases between them. The CDR3 DNA reads as TGCGCCAGCAGCCAAGCATCAGGGTGGTCCTACGAGCAGTACTTC. It translates to CASSQASGWSYEQYF.

This chain uses TRBV4-1 with TRBJ1-5, with D perhaps TRBD1 (6 bases). This CDR3 is 16 amino acids long. Germline V gene data show CDR1 as MGHRA and CDR2 as YSYEKL. V lost 0 bases to trimming and J lost 6 bases, with 15 bases between them. Here the CDR3 DNA reads TGCGCCAGCAGCCAAGATGGGGCAGGGGCTGGTCAGCCCCAGCATTTT. It codes for CASSQDGAGAGQPQHF.

This clone turned up a few times. The chain uses TRBV5-1 and TRBJ1-6; D gene ambiguous. In germline, CDR1 is SGHRS, CDR2 YFSETQ. Trimming left V 1 base short and J 7 bases short, with 6 bases between. This CDR3 has 13 residues. The CDR3 here is CASSLSGNSPLHF. The CDR3, as DNA: TGCGCCAGCAGCTTGAGCGGGAATTCACCCCTCCACTTT.

The chain has TRBV29-1 and TRBJ1-2; D gene uncertain. The germline gives CDR1 SQVTM, CDR2 ANQGSEA. Trimming removed 0 bases from V and 3 bases from J, with 11 bases in between. This CDR3 is 14 amino acids long. CDR3 amino acids: CSVEDPTEDYGYTF. The DNA for the CDR3 is TGCAGCGTTGAAGATCCCACGGAGGACTATGGCTACACCTTC.

This chain connects TRBV27 to TRBJ1-1; 9 bases are a match to TRBD1. This CDR3 comprises 15 residues. Per the germline V gene, CDR1 is MNHEY and CDR2 is SMNVEV (reference sequence). J gave up 0 bases and V 4 bases, and 3 bases lay outside the gene matches. In nucleotides, the CDR3 is TGTGCCAGCAGTTGGGACAGGGCCATGAACACTGAAGCTTTCTTT. It translates to CASSWDRAMNTEAFF.

This clone turned up a few times. The chain employs TRBV12-5 and TRBJ1-1; 10 positions match TRBD1. The CDR3 consists of 19 residues. Germline CDR1 is LGHNT and CDR2 is FRNRAP. Trimming removed 3 bases from V and 3 bases from J; junction bases left unmatched: 16. In DNA form, the CDR3 reads TGTGCTAGTGGTTTAATTATAGACGGGACAGGGGCAATGGACACTGAAGCTTTCTTT. Encoded protein: CASGLIIDGTGAMDTEAFF.

This clone was detected a few times. The V and J genes are TRBV7-9 and TRBJ2-1; 14 positions match TRBD2. The V and J ends lost 4 bases and 14 bases, in that order; junction bases with no gene match: 7. This CDR3 is 14 amino acids long. Germline V lookup: CDR1 SEHNR, CDR2 FQNEAQ (reference sequence). In DNA, the CDR3 is TGTGCCAGCAGCTCCGGGACTAGCGGGAGATGGGAGTTCTTC. Translating gives CASSSGTSGRWEFF.

CDR3 sequence (DNA): TGTGCCAGCAGCTTAGCCACTAGCGGGAGGCACAATGAGCAGTTCTTC. Its protein is CASSLATSGRHNEQFF. J is TRBJ2-1 and V is TRBV7-9; 12 bases are a match to TRBD2. CDR3 length: 16 amino acids. V dropped 0 bases and J dropped 5; count of bases not matched to a gene: 2. Germline lookup yields CDR1 SEHNR and CDR2 FQNEAQ (reference sequence).

This chain links TRBV14 with TRBJ2-1; no firm D call. Germline-derived CDR1 and CDR2 are SGHDN and FVKESK. This CDR3 comprises 17 residues. The germline V and J ends were trimmed by 0 bases and 4 bases, with 16 bases remaining between them. In DNA form, the CDR3 reads TGTGCCAGCAGCCAAGATATCGACCCGCAGCGTTACAATGAGCAGTTCTTC. Translated, it gives CASSQDIDPQRYNEQFF.

This clone was observed a handful of times. The chain recombines TRBV7-2 with TRBJ2-3, with a possible D match to TRBD1 (6 bases). Germline V gives CDR1 SGHTA, CDR2 FQGNSA. Between the trimmed V and J ends, which lost 5 bases and 5 bases, there was a span of 17 bases. This CDR3 is 15 amino acids long. CDR3 sequence reads: CASSNRVSPRDTQYF. Here the CDR3 DNA reads TGTGCCAGCAGCAACAGGGTGTCTCCTAGAGATACGCAGTATTTT. Complete variable domain (other parts from reference TRBV7-2 and TRBJ2-3): GAGVSQSPSNKVTEKGKDVELRCDPISGHTALYWYRQSLGQGLEFLIYFQGNSAPDKSGLPSDRFSAERTGGSVSTLTIQRTQQEDSAVYLCASSNRVSPRDTQYFGPGTRLTVL.

This clone has only a few counts. The gene calls are TRBV6-5 and TRBJ1-1; 7 positions agree with TRBD1. V lost 6 bases, J lost 1 base, and 5 bases stayed unmatched. Germline CDR1 is MNHEY and CDR2 is SVGAGI. This CDR3 is 14 amino acids long. Here the CDR3 reads CASSHRGPNTEAFF. The CDR3 nucleotides read TGTGCCAGCAGCCACAGGGGTCCGAACACTGAAGCTTTCTTT.

The chain uses TRBV5-1 and TRBJ2-7; the match to TRBD2 covers 7 bases. J lost 3 bases, V lost 1 base, and 7 bases had no gene match. The germline V gene encodes CDR1 SGHRS and CDR2 YFSETQ. The CDR3 length is 15 residues. In DNA, the CDR3 is TGCGCCAGCAGCTTGAGCGGGACGGAATACTACGAGCAGTACTTC. It translates to CASSLSGTEYYEQYF.

The rearrangement uses TRBV28 and TRBJ1-5; TRBD1 might be the D (5 bases). Germline CDR1 is MDHEN and CDR2 is SYDVKM. This CDR3 comprises 12 residues. With 11 bases removed from V and 3 bases from J, the gap between germline ends came to 11 bases. CDR3: CASGGDNQPQHF. CDR3 nucleotide sequence: TGTGCCTCTGGGGGGGACAATCAGCCCCAGCATTTT.